This T cell receptor (beta chain) was retrieved from a study of T cells in Graves' hyperthyroidism and ophthalmopathy. The CDR3 is 12 residues long. V was clipped by 7 bases and J by 5 bases, with 11 bases between them. From germline, CDR1 is MDHEN and CDR2 SYDVKM. Whole-study findings and limits: Blood also showed most of the thyroid clonotypes that were expanded above 0.001. Stable hyperthyroidism was told apart from ophthalmopathy by a model built on 13 V-J features. The model forecast ophthalmopathy, anticipating it by a median approximately 6.2 months before onset.

This clonotype showed up many times. Antigen unknown. RNA transcripts provided the source from which TCR beta CDR3 regions were amplified. In the first-round RT-PCR of the TCR CDR3, the HTBI primer set was used. TCRdb independently ran MiXCR on the multiplex PCR reads; one entry per CDR3 protein. The table shows a few hundred thousand distinct CDR3 sequences, with 13% to 15% occurring only once. Sequencing input: blood. This receptor was obtained from a young woman with Graves' ophthalmopathy. The chain employs TRBV28 and TRBJ1-1, with D uncertain. DNA of the CDR3: TGTGCCAGCACCCTCGGTCGGACTGAAGCTTTCTTT. Amino acids: CASTLGRTEAFF.